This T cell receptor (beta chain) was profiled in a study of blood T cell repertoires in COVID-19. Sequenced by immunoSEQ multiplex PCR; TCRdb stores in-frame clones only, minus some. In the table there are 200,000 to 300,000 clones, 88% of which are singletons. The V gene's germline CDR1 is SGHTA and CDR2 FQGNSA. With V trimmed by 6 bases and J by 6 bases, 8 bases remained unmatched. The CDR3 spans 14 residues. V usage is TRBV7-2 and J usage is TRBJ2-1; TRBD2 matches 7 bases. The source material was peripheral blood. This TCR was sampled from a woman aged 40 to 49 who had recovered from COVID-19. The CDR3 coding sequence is TGTGCCAGCAGGGGGGGGACTACCATCAATGAGCAGTTCTTC. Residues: CASRGGTTINEQFF.